Below, 10 T cell receptor beta chains from the same sample are listed, as sequenced in a study of T cells in Graves' hyperthyroidism and ophthalmopathy. It was RNA transcripts that yielded the amplified TCR beta CDR3 regions. Researchers ran a first-round RT-PCR on the TCR CDR3 using the HTBI primer set. Via MiXCR, TCRdb re-called the multiplex PCR reads, giving one row per CDR3 protein. Of a few hundred thousand distinct CDR3 sequences listed, 15% to 20% are singletons. Sequencing was carried out using blood. The receptor source for this set is a woman aged 35 to 49 with Graves' ophthalmopathy.

The sample holds many counts of this clonotype. The rearrangement joins TRBV28 to TRBJ2-2; the D is unclear. Trimming cost V 1 base and J 8 bases, with 5 bases left between them. Germline V gives CDR1 MDHEN, CDR2 SYDVKM. The CDR3 is 12 residues long. CDR3 DNA sequence: TGTGCCAGCAGTTTATTACAGGGGGAGCTGTTTTTT. As protein: CASSLLQGELFF.

This clonotype was seen repeatedly, ten times or more. The chain is built from TRBV6-4 and TRBJ2-2; TRBD2 is a possible D gene (5 bases). The CDR3 is 18 amino acids. Germline loops: CDR1 MRHNA, CDR2 SNTAGT. V lost 2 bases, J lost 3 bases, and 19 bases lay in between. CDR3 sequence: CASSDRDSSEPHTGELFF. CDR3 bases: TGTGCCAGCAGTGACCGGGATAGTTCCGAACCTCACACCGGGGAGCTGTTTTTT.

This clonotype has more than one count but fewer than ten. V and J are TRBV6-1 and TRBJ2-2; 7 positions match TRBD1. The CDR3 loop spans 15 amino acids. After removal of 4 bases from V and 5 bases from J, the junction contained 7 bases not matched to a gene. Germline-derived CDR1 and CDR2 are MNHNS and SASEGT. CDR3 DNA: TGTGCCAGCAGTGGCGGCAGGGGGTATACCGGGGAGCTGTTTTTT. Its translation is CASSGGRGYTGELFF.

This clonotype has more than one count but fewer than ten. Here the CDR3 DNA reads TGTGCCAGCAACCTCGGGGGATCTTCCTACGAGCAGTACTTC. It specifies CASNLGGSSYEQYF. This chain uses TRBV12-3 or TRBV12-4 with TRBJ2-7, with D possibly being TRBD2 (6 bases). The CDR3 is 14 amino acids. V lost 7 bases and J 1 base, leaving 14 bases between the germline ends.

This clonotype was found many times. V is TRBV7-2 and J is TRBJ2-1, with 11 bases lining up with TRBD1. Trimming took 5 bases from V and 5 from J; bases not matched to a gene: 11. The CDR3 runs to 17 residues. Germline CDR1 is SGHTA and CDR2 is FQGNSA. CDR3 protein: CASSRQTGTGGDNEQFF. CDR3 sequence (DNA): TGTGCCAGCAGCCGCCAAACGGGGACAGGGGGGGACAATGAGCAGTTCTTC.

Many counts were recorded for this clonotype. The rearrangement joins TRBV5-1 to TRBJ2-3; no definite D call. Germline V gene lookup returns CDR1 SGHRS and CDR2 YFSETQ. CDR3 length equals 13 residues. The ends were cut back, 0 bases at V and 0 bases at J, with 2 bases in the middle. The CDR3 loop is CASSLDSTDTQYF. CDR3 bases: TGCGCCAGCAGCTTGGACAGCACAGATACGCAGTATTTT. Supplemented by reference TRBV5-1 and TRBJ2-3, the full variable domain reads KAGVTQTPRYLIKTRGQQVTLSCSPISGHRSVSWYQQTPGQGLQFLFEYFSETQRNKGNFPGRFSGRQFSNSRSEMNVSTLELGDSALYLCASSLDSTDTQYFGPGTRLTVL.

The chain uses TRBV4-1 and TRBJ1-5; weak D call: TRBD1 (5 bases). The CDR3 has 15 amino acids. Trimming stripped 3 bases from V and 6 bases from J, with 15 bases between. Per the germline V gene, CDR1 is MGHRA and CDR2 is YSYEKL. CDR3 region: CASSQTIQGGQPQHF. The CDR3 DNA reads as TGCGCCAGCAGCCAGACTATTCAGGGCGGTCAGCCCCAGCATTTT.

J is TRBJ2-5 and V is TRBV5-8; D not resolved. The CDR3 has 13 residues. Germline V gene sequence: CDR1 SGHTS, CDR2 YDEGEE. The V end lost 1 base, the J end lost 3 bases, and 7 bases lay between the germline ends. CDR3 nucleotide sequence: TGTGCCAGCAGCTTGTTACCAAAAGAGACCCAGTACTTC. Protein product: CASSLLPKETQYF.

Comment on this clonotype: This may arise from a read error, as a much more abundant clone is one base away. This sequence joins TRBV28 and TRBJ1-2, with D possibly being TRBD1 (5 bases). Per the germline V gene, CDR1 is MDHEN and CDR2 is SYDVKM. V was shortened by 5 bases and J by 1 base, with 5 bases between the two germline ends. CDR3 length: 12 amino acids. The CDR3 bases are TGTGCCAGCAGTGACAGTAACTATGGCTACACCTTC. Its translation is CASSDSNYGYTF.

The chain joins TRBV12-3 or TRBV12-4 to TRBJ1-5; D not certain. CDR3 length equals 14 residues. V was clipped by 5 bases and J by 6 bases, with 14 bases between them. In DNA form, the CDR3 reads TGTGCCAGCAGTACTAAATTTCGGGGTCAGCCCCAGCATTTT. It translates to CASSTKFRGQPQHF.